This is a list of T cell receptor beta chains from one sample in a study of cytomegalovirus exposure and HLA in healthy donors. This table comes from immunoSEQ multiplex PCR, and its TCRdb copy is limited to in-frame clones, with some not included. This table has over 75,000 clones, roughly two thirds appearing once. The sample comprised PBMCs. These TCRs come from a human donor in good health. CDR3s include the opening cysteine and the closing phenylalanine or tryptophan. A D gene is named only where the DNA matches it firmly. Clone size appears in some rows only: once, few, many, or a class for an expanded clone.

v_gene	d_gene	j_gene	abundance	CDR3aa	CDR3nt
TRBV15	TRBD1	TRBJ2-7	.	CATSRQGQGYEQYF	TGTGCCACCAGCCGTCAGGGACAGGGTTACGAGCAGTACTTC
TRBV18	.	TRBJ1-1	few	CASSPQAGGRTEAFF	TGTGCCAGCTCACCGCAAGCTGGGGGGAGGACTGAAGCTTTCTTT
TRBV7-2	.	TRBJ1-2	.	CASISPGNYGYTF	TGTGCCAGCATATCCCCAGGGAACTATGGCTACACCTTC
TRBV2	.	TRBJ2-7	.	CASSKGAYEQYF	TGTGCCAGCAGTAAGGGGGCCTACGAGCAGTACTTC
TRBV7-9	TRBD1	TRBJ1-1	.	CASSRDRATEAFF	TGTGCCAGCAGCCGGGACAGGGCCACTGAAGCTTTCTTT
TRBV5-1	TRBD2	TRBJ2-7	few	CASSLVGTSGSYEQYF	TGCGCCAGCAGCTTGGTTGGGACTAGCGGGTCCTACGAGCAGTACTTC
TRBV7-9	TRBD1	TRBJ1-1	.	CASSQSGQYTEAFF	TGTGCCAGCAGCCAATCGGGACAGTACACTGAAGCTTTCTTT
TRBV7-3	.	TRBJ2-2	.	CASRGTETAGELFF	TGTGCCAGCAGGGGGACTGAGACCGCCGGGGAGCTGTTTTTT
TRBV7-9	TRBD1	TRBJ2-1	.	CASSPSGTGINEQFF	TGTGCCAGCAGCCCGTCCGGGACAGGGATCAATGAGCAGTTCTTC
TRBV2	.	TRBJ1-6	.	CASSEYGSYNSPLHF	TGTGCCAGCAGTGAATACGGCTCCTATAATTCACCCCTCCACTTT
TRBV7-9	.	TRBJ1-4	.	CASSTYNEKLFF	TGTGCCAGCAGCACTTATAATGAAAAACTGTTTTTT
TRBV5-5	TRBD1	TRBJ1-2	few	CASSATGDYGYTF	TGTGCCAGCAGCGCGACAGGGGACTATGGCTACACCTTC
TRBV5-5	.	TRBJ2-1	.	CASSLRGDSYNEQFF	TGTGCCAGCAGCTTGAGGGGTGACTCCTACAATGAGCAGTTCTTC
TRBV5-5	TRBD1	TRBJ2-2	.	CASSVVRGQGESETGELFF	TGTGCCAGCAGCGTCGTTCGGGGACAGGGAGAATCGGAGACCGGGGAGCTGTTTTTT
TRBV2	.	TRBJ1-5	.	CASRRLSGQLNQPQHF	TGTGCCAGCAGACGGTTGTCAGGGCAGTTGAATCAGCCCCAGCATTTT
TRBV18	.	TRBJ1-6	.	CASSPTENSPLHF	TGTGCCAGCTCACCGACGGAGAATTCACCCCTCCACTTT